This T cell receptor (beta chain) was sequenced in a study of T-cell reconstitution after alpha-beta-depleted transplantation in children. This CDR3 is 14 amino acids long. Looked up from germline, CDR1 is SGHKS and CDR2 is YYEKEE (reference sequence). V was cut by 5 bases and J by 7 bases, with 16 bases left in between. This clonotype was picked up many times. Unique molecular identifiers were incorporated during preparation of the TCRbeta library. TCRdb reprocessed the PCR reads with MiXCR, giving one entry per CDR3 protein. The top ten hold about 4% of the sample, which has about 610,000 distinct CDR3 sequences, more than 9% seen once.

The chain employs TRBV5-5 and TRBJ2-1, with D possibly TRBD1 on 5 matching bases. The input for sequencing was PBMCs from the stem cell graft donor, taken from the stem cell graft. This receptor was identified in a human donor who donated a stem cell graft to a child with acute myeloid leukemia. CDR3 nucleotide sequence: TGTGCCAGCAGGGTAGGGGCTGGGGATAATGAGCAGTTCTTC. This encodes CASRVGAGDNEQFF.